These 27 T cell receptor beta chains originate from one sample sequenced in a study of blood T cell repertoires in COVID-19 (dated by TCRdb to 2020 to 2021). Libraries were constructed by the immunoSEQ multiplex PCR assay. TCRdb's version of the immuneACCESS table is confined to in-frame rearrangements and falls short of the full clone set. An unresolved V gene accounts for under half of the shortfall where checked; the remainder is of unknown origin. In all, the sample holds 200,000 to 300,000 clones, and around 84% of those were seen once. Around 2% of the sample is held by the ten biggest clonotypes. Sequencing was performed on peripheral blood. The receptor source for this set is a middle-aged man who had recovered from COVID-19.

This clone was picked up a small number of times. The chain couples TRBV6-5 to TRBJ2-5; D is perhaps TRBD1 (6 bases). From germline, CDR1 is MNHEY and CDR2 SVGAGI. This CDR3 comprises 13 residues. V was trimmed by 7 bases and J by 4 bases, leaving 13 bases between them. CDR3 bases: TGTGCCAGCATCGATGGGACACGAGAGACCCAGTACTTC. Amino acids: CASIDGTRETQYF.

V gene TRBV3-1 (or the pseudogene TRBV3-2) combines with J gene TRBJ1-2, with 8 bases identical to TRBD1. Germline V lookup: CDR1 LGHDT, CDR2 YNNKEL (reference sequence). With V trimmed by 2 bases and J by 0 bases, 8 bases remained unmatched. The CDR3 is made up of 17 amino acids. The CDR3 loop reads CASSQNRDRLTNYGYTF. CDR3 sequence (DNA): TGTGCCAGCAGCCAAAATAGGGACAGGTTAACTAACTATGGCTACACCTTC.

The chain is built from TRBV3-1 (or the pseudogene TRBV3-2) and TRBJ2-4, with no clear D. Germline V lookup: CDR1 LGHDT, CDR2 YNNKEL (reference sequence). Trimming took 10 bases from V and 0 from J, leaving 10 bases between them. This CDR3 has 13 residues. The CDR3 here is CATGGLAKNIQYF. CDR3 sequence (DNA): TGTGCCACCGGCGGCTTAGCCAAAAACATTCAGTACTTC.

The gene calls are TRBV5-1 and TRBJ1-3, with D unclear. CDR1 and CDR2 (germline): SGHRS, YFSETQ. Trimming stripped 0 bases from V and 1 base from J, with 8 bases between. The CDR3 totals 15 residues. The CDR3 spells CASSLDIGSGNTIYF. The CDR3 nucleotides read TGCGCCAGCAGCTTGGACATTGGTTCTGGAAACACCATATATTTT.

The chain recombines TRBV11-3 with TRBJ1-2; TRBD1 matches 9 bases. V shed 1 base, J shed 4 bases, and the junction held 7 bases outside the gene matches. The germline V gene has CDR1 SGHNT and CDR2 YENEEA. CDR3 length: 16 residues. As DNA, the CDR3 is TGTGCCAGCAGCTTAGTGGGGACAGGGAACGCCTATGGCTACACCTTC. It specifies CASSLVGTGNAYGYTF.

The sample holds one count of this clone. The chain employs TRBV5-8 and TRBJ2-7; 9 nucleotides agree with TRBD2. V lost 3 bases, J lost 3 bases, and 10 bases stayed unmatched. Germline CDR1 and CDR2: SGHTS and YDEGEE. This CDR3 spans 16 amino acids. The CDR3 DNA follows: TGTGCCAGCAGCTCCCCTTTAGCGGGAGCTCACTACGAGCAGTACTTC. Protein: CASSSPLAGAHYEQYF. The full variable domain, completed using reference TRBV5-8 and TRBJ2-7, is EAGVTQSPTHLIKTRGQQATLRCSPISGHTSVYWYQQALGLGLQFLLWYDEGEERNRGNFPPRFSGRQFPNYSSELNVNALELEDSALYLCASSSPLAGAHYEQYFGPGTRLTVT.

The chain employs TRBV3-1 (or the pseudogene TRBV3-2) and TRBJ1-4; D is perhaps TRBD1 (5 bases). The CDR3 runs 14 residues. Deletions cut 6 bases from V and 3 bases from J, with 11 bases between. CDR1 and CDR2 from the germline V gene are LGHDT and YNNKEL (reference sequence). DNA of the CDR3: TGTGCCAGCAGGGAACAGGCGGCTAATGAAAAACTGTTTTTT. It codes for CASREQAANEKLFF.

The chain couples TRBV19 to TRBJ2-3; TRBD2 matches at 9 bases. The CDR3 spans 15 residues. V shed 3 bases and J 2 bases; nucleotides not matched to a gene: 3. CDR1 and CDR2 (germline): LNHDA, SQIVND (reference sequence). The CDR3 spells CASSILAGHTDTQYF. The CDR3 DNA reads as TGTGCCAGTAGTATTCTAGCGGGACACACAGATACGCAGTATTTT.

The genes are TRBV9 and TRBJ2-1, with TRBD2 as a possible D gene (5 bases). Germline V gene data show CDR1 as SGDLS and CDR2 as YYNGEE. Trimming left V 0 bases short and J 2 bases short, with 9 bases between. This CDR3 has 15 amino acids. CDR3 loop: CASSVGLAAYNEQFF. CDR3 bases: TGTGCCAGCAGCGTAGGTCTAGCTGCCTACAATGAGCAGTTCTTC.

This clone was counted a few times. The chain links TRBV19 to TRBJ1-6; no definite D call. The CDR3 consists of 13 residues. Trimming took off 8 bases at V and 4 bases at J, with 9 bases between the two ends. Germline CDR1 and CDR2: LNHDA and SQIVND (reference sequence). This CDR3 reads CASSTGYNSPLHF. The CDR3 nucleotides are TGTGCCAGTTCGACGGGGTATAATTCACCCCTCCACTTT.

Ten or more counts support this clone. This chain links TRBV3-1 (or the pseudogene TRBV3-2) with TRBJ1-6; TRBD1 agrees at 8 bases. V dropped 0 bases and J dropped 8; count of bases not matched to a gene: 9. In germline, CDR1 is LGHDT, CDR2 YNNKEL (reference sequence). The CDR3 covers 17 residues. DNA of the CDR3: TGTGCCAGCAGCCAAGATTGGCGAGACAGGGGAGATTCACCCCTCCACTTT. This translates into CASSQDWRDRGDSPLHF.

The V and J genes are TRBV7-8 and TRBJ1-2, with D perhaps matching TRBD1 (6 bases). Germline V gene sequence: CDR1 SGHVS, CDR2 FQNEAQ. CDR3 size: 14 residues. The V gene lost 4 bases and the J gene lost 7 bases, with 16 bases spanning the gap. The CDR3 DNA reads TGTGCCAGCAGCTGGGGAGGGGGGCGTTTTGGCTACACCTTC. It is translated as CASSWGGGRFGYTF.

Only a few counts were recorded for this clone. The chain combines TRBV7-9 with TRBJ1-1; the D gene is possibly TRBD1 (5 bases). Per germline, CDR1 SEHNR and CDR2 FQNEAQ (reference sequence). CDR3 length equals 12 residues. Trimming left V 6 bases short and J 8 bases short, with 13 bases between. The CDR3 DNA sequence: TGTGCCAGCAGGCCGGGACTCAGAGAAGCTTTCTTT. Residues: CASRPGLREAFF.

The V and J genes are TRBV4-3 and TRBJ2-7; no clear D. The V end was cut by 0 bases, the J end by 0 bases, with 12 bases between. In germline, CDR1 is LGHNA, CDR2 YSLEER. CDR3 length: 16 residues. In DNA, the CDR3 is TGCGCCAGCAGCCAAGACCTGGGCAGCTACTCCTACGAGCAGTACTTC. It codes for CASSQDLGSYSYEQYF.

The chain combines TRBV6-5 with TRBJ2-7; tentatively, D is TRBD2 (6 bases). Germline CDR1 reads MNHEY; CDR2 reads SVGAGI. The CDR3 consists of 13 residues. Trimming cost V 2 bases and J 4 bases, with 9 bases left between them. The CDR3 sequence: CASSYGLPYEQYF. The CDR3 nucleotides read TGTGCCAGCAGTTACGGACTACCTTACGAGCAGTACTTC.

This chain uses TRBV27 with TRBJ1-2; D possibly corresponds to TRBD1 (6 bases). The CDR3 runs to 16 residues. Germline assignment: CDR1 MNHEY and CDR2 SMNVEV (reference sequence). Trimming removed 6 bases at V and 2 bases at J, with 19 bases between. The CDR3 DNA sequence: TGTGCCAGCAGCCCATCTATTGGACAGCTAAACTATGGCTACACCTTC. This gives the protein CASSPSIGQLNYGYTF.

The V call is TRBV2, the J call TRBJ1-4; 10 nucleotides agree with TRBD1. Germline lookup yields CDR1 SNHLY and CDR2 FYNNEI. The J segment lost 8 bases and the V segment lost 7 bases, leaving 4 bases of the junction unmatched. CDR3 length equals 13 residues. The CDR3, as DNA: TGTGCCAGCACGGGGACAGGGGCCGAAAAACTGTTTTTT. It yields the protein CASTGTGAEKLFF.

Ten or more counts support this clone. V and J are TRBV7-9 and TRBJ2-1; D might be TRBD2 (5 bases). V dropped 5 bases and J dropped 8 bases, with 25 bases sitting between them. CDR3 length: 17 amino acids. Germline V gene sequence: CDR1 SEHNR, CDR2 FQNEAQ (reference sequence). In DNA, the CDR3 is TGTGCCAGCAGCCCACCGCTGACTATGAGGAGTGGGGATGAGCAGTTCTTC. This gives the protein CASSPPLTMRSGDEQFF. Full variable domain (rest looked up from reference TRBV7-9 and TRBJ2-1): DTGVSQNPRHKITKRGQNVTFRCDPISEHNRLYWYRQTLGQGPEFLTYFQNEAQLEKSRLLSDRFSAERPKGSFSTLEIQRTEQGDSAMYLCASSPPLTMRSGDEQFFGPGTRLTVL.

This clone is a singleton in its sample. The gene calls are TRBV11-3 and TRBJ2-7; unclear D gene. Germline CDR1 reads SGHNT; CDR2 reads YENEEA. V shed 1 base and J shed 0 bases, with 10 bases lying between them. This CDR3 spans 15 amino acids. CDR3 coding DNA: TGTGCCAGCAGCTTAGGGGTCACAGCCTCCTACGAGCAGTACTTC. It is translated as CASSLGVTASYEQYF.

The chain employs TRBV3-1 (or the pseudogene TRBV3-2) and TRBJ1-6; TRBD1 aligns across 8 bases. This CDR3 comprises 14 residues. J was trimmed by 7 bases and V by 4 bases; bases with no gene match: 3. CDR1 is LGHDT and CDR2 is YNNKEL in the germline V gene (reference sequence). The CDR3 loop reads CASSLGTGNSPLHF. CDR3 in DNA: TGTGCCAGCAGCCTAGGGACAGGCAATTCACCCCTCCACTTT.

V gene TRBV7-2 combines with J gene TRBJ1-1; weak D call: TRBD1 (6 bases). There are 13 residues in the CDR3. Germline-derived CDR1 and CDR2 are SGHTA and FQGNSA. The V and J ends lost 5 bases and 5 bases respectively, with 12 bases between them. The CDR3 here is CASSPTGRTEAFF. The CDR3, as DNA: TGTGCCAGCAGCCCCACAGGGCGGACTGAAGCTTTCTTT.

The gene calls are TRBV6-4 and TRBJ1-1; D gene unclear. From germline, CDR1 is MRHNA and CDR2 SNTAGT. There are 13 residues in the CDR3. V shed 3 bases and J shed 1 base, with 6 bases lying between them. The CDR3 nucleotides read TGTGCCAGCAGTGAGAGGAGGAACACTGAAGCTTTCTTT. It yields the protein CASSERRNTEAFF.

This clone was found once. The CDR3 DNA follows: TGTGCCAGCAGCTTAGTGGAGAGAAATGAGCAGTTCTTC. As protein: CASSLVERNEQFF. The chain recombines TRBV11-2 with TRBJ2-1; no reliable D call. Trimming cost V 1 base and J 7 bases, with 8 bases left between them. The CDR3 totals 13 residues. CDR1 SGHAT and CDR2 FQNNGV come from the germline V gene. Combining the CDR3 with reference TRBV11-2 and TRBJ2-1 gives the whole variable domain EAGVAQSPRYKIIEKRQSVAFWCNPISGHATLYWYQQILGQGPKLLIQFQNNGVVDDSQLPKDRFSAERLKGVDSTLKIQPAKLEDSAVYLCASSLVERNEQFFGPGTRLTVL.

The V gene is TRBV5-8, the J gene TRBJ1-1; perhaps TRBD1 as D (5 bases). Trimming removed 0 bases from V and 4 bases from J, with 19 bases in between. CDR3 length: 17 amino acids. Germline V gene data show CDR1 as SGHTS and CDR2 as YDEGEE. For the CDR3, the DNA is TGTGCCAGCAGCTTGGTTGGTGACCTGGGGGAGGGCACTGAAGCTTTCTTT. This encodes CASSLVGDLGEGTEAFF.

The chain joins TRBV11-2 to TRBJ2-2; a possible D gene is TRBD1 (5 bases). The CDR3 consists of 14 residues. CDR1 is SGHAT and CDR2 is FQNNGV in the germline V gene. Trimming cost V 5 bases and J 3 bases, with 10 bases left between them. The CDR3 bases are TGTGCCAGCAGCCCCAGGGCGGACACCGGGGAGCTGTTTTTT. This translates into CASSPRADTGELFF.

This clone was recorded many times. The CDR3 region has the DNA TGCGCCAGCACCACAATCGTAACAGGGGGAAACACCGGGGAGCTGTTTTTT. Amino acids: CASTTIVTGGNTGELFF. The chain joins TRBV5-1 to TRBJ2-2; 8 nucleotides agree with TRBD1. The CDR3 runs to 17 residues. J gave up 2 bases and V 6 bases, and 12 bases lay outside the gene matches. Germline values: CDR1 SGHRS, CDR2 YFSETQ.

This clone appeared a single time. This rearrangement joins TRBV29-1 to TRBJ2-7, with a tentative D call TRBD1 (6 bases). V dropped 2 bases and J dropped 2 bases, with 16 bases sitting between them. This CDR3 region has 15 residues. The germline V gene encodes CDR1 SQVTM and CDR2 ANQGSEA. The CDR3 region has the DNA TGCAGCGTTGAATATAGGAAGGCAGGGGCCTACGAGCAGTACTTC. As protein: CSVEYRKAGAYEQYF.